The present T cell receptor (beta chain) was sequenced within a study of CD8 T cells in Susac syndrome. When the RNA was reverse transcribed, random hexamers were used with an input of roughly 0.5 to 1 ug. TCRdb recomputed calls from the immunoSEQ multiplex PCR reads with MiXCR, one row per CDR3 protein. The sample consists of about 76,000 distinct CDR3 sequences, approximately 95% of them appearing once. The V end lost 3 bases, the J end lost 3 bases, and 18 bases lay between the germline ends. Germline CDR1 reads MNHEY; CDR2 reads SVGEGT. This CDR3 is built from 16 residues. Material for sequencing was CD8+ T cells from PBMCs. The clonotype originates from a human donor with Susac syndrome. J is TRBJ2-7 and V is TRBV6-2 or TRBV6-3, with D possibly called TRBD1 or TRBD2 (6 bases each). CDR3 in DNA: TGTGCCAGCAGTTATCTAGGGGGAGGCCTTTTCTACGAGCAGTACTTC. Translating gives CASSYLGGGLFYEQYF.